These T cell receptor beta chains were read from a single sample in a study of cytomegalovirus exposure and HLA in healthy donors. Produced via immunoSEQ multiplex PCR; TCRdb's table is partial and in-frame only. Of about 160,000 clones listed, 82% were seen once; the top ten hold approximately 1%. The sample comprised PBMCs. The receptors originated from a girl aged 2 to 10 in good health and CMV-seropositive. CDR3s include the opening cysteine and the closing phenylalanine or tryptophan. Each record gives: V gene, clone size, D gene, J gene, CDR3 protein, CDR3 DNA. The D gene is left open where the match is weak. The size field is filled for only some rows; it gives once, few, many or a size class.

TRBV5-4	NA	TRBD2	TRBJ2-5	CASSPSGRGQETQYF	TGTGCCAGCAGCCCGTCCGGGAGGGGGCAAGAGACCCAGTACTTC
TRBV6-5	NA	TRBD1	TRBJ1-1	CASRGNTGGATEAFF	TGTGCCAGCAGGGGCAATACAGGGGGCGCGACTGAAGCTTTCTTT
TRBV7-2	NA	NA	TRBJ2-3	CASRRDRSTDTQYF	TGTGCCAGTCGCCGCGATCGGAGCACAGATACGCAGTATTTT
TRBV5-6	NA	NA	TRBJ2-1	CASSSILSLRGGGEQFF	TGTGCCAGCAGCTCAATTTTATCGCTCCGGGGAGGTGGTGAGCAGTTCTTC
TRBV29-1	NA	NA	TRBJ1-1	CSVRGVREAFF	TGCAGCGTTCGGGGGGTCCGTGAAGCTTTCTTT
TRBV7-8	NA	TRBD1	TRBJ2-7	CASSLVGTGGMYEQYF	TGTGCCAGCAGCTTAGTTGGGACAGGGGGTATGTACGAGCAGTACTTC
TRBV19	NA	TRBD1	TRBJ2-7	CASTPGTGLSEQYF	TGTGCCAGTACCCCGGGGACAGGGTTATCCGAGCAGTACTTC
TRBV4-1	few	TRBD1	TRBJ1-3	CASSQDTRQGARGNTIYF	TGCGCCAGCAGCCAAGATACTAGACAGGGGGCGCGGGGAAACACCATATATTTT
TRBV12-5	NA	NA	TRBJ2-3	CASGRSDTQYF	TGTGCTAGTGGTCGGAGTGATACGCAGTATTTT
TRBV2	NA	NA	TRBJ1-4	CASSSVSNEKLFF	TGTGCCAGCAGCTCCGTTTCCAATGAAAAACTGTTTTTT
TRBV11-3	NA	NA	TRBJ1-2	CASSLARGGRSGYPF	TGTGCCAGCAGCTTAGCTCGCGGGGGGCGTAGCGGCTACCCCTTC
TRBV6-1	NA	NA	TRBJ1-5	CASSEISYNQPQHF	TGTGCCAGCAGTGAAATAAGCTACAATCAGCCCCAGCATTTT
TRBV7-3	NA	NA	TRBJ2-1	CASSLRGDGGDEQFF	TGTGCCAGCAGCTTAAGAGGTGACGGAGGCGATGAGCAGTTCTTC
TRBV2	once	NA	TRBJ1-5	CASRETVSNQPQHF	TGTGCCAGCAGGGAGACGGTGAGCAATCAGCCCCAGCATTTT
TRBV28	NA	TRBD1	TRBJ2-5	CASSLSGQGAQETQYF	TGTGCCAGCAGTTTATCAGGACAGGGGGCACAAGAGACCCAGTACTTC
TRBV4-1	few	TRBD2	TRBJ2-1	CASSSHLAGGGINEQFF	TGCGCCAGCAGCTCGCATTTGGCGGGAGGGGGGATCAATGAGCAGTTCTTC
TRBV28	NA	NA	TRBJ2-7	CASSLQGTYEQYF	TGTGCCAGCAGTTTACAGGGTACCTACGAGCAGTACTTC
TRBV6-5	NA	NA	TRBJ2-1	CASSYLSSLNEQFF	TGTGCCAGCAGTTACCTATCTAGTTTGAATGAGCAGTTCTTC
TRBV18	once	NA	TRBJ1-1	CASSPGRGGAFF	TGTGCCAGCTCACCCGGGAGGGGGGGAGCTTTCTTT
TRBV30	NA	NA	TRBJ1-1	CAWSLALNTEAFF	TGTGCCTGGAGTCTGGCACTAAACACTGAAGCTTTCTTT
TRBV30	once	NA	TRBJ1-4	CAWSVRATNEKLFF	TGTGCCTGGAGTGTACGGGCAACTAATGAAAAACTGTTTTTT
TRBV27	NA	NA	TRBJ1-5	CASSNGGNQPQHF	TGTGCCAGCAGTAATGGAGGGAACCAGCCCCAGCATTTT
TRBV7-9	NA	TRBD2	TRBJ2-2	CASSLSGASGRSGELFF	TGTGCCAGCAGCTTATCTGGAGCGAGCGGGAGGTCCGGGGAGCTGTTTTTT
TRBV6-9	NA	NA	TRBJ1-5	CASSYSSGQPQHF	TGTGCCAGCAGTTACTCTTCGGGTCAGCCCCAGCATTTT
TRBV29-1	NA	NA	TRBJ2-1	CSAPKPSYNEQFF	TGCAGCGCGCCGAAGCCCTCCTACAATGAGCAGTTCTTC
TRBV10-1	NA	TRBD2	TRBJ2-2	CATRLAGDTGELFF	TGCGCCACCCGACTAGCGGGAGATACCGGGGAGCTGTTTTTT
TRBV27	NA	TRBD2	TRBJ2-7	CASSSPRGLAGPNYEQYF	TGTGCCAGCAGCTCACCCAGGGGACTAGCGGGCCCGAACTACGAGCAGTACTTC
TRBV5-1	NA	NA	TRBJ2-2	CASSFRDPGELFF	TGCGCCAGCAGCTTCAGGGATCCCGGGGAGCTGTTTTTT
TRBV6-5	NA	TRBD1	TRBJ1-3	CASHNHRGSGNTIYF	TGTGCCAGCCATAACCACAGGGGTTCTGGAAACACCATATATTTT
TRBV28	NA	TRBD1	TRBJ2-7	CASSFRDRGRINEQYF	TGTGCCAGCAGTTTCCGAGACAGGGGGCGCATAAACGAGCAGTACTTC
TRBV5-1	few	TRBD1	TRBJ1-1	CASRGTGGGTEAFF	TGCGCCAGCAGGGGGACAGGGGGCGGCACTGAAGCTTTCTTT
TRBV25-1	NA	NA	TRBJ2-3	CASSEYPRGDTQYF	TGTGCCAGCAGTGAATATCCGAGAGGAGATACGCAGTATTTT
TRBV6-1	NA	NA	TRBJ2-7	CASSVRDKASYEQYF	TGTGCCAGCAGTGTCCGGGACAAGGCATCCTACGAGCAGTACTTC
TRBV4-1	NA	NA	TRBJ1-1	CASSPRGMRNTEAFF	TGCGCCAGCAGCCCTAGGGGGATGAGGAACACTGAAGCTTTCTTT
TRBV12-5	NA	NA	TRBJ1-1	CASGRDTNTEAFF	TGTGCTAGTGGTCGAGACACCAACACTGAAGCTTTCTTT
TRBV27	NA	NA	TRBJ2-7	CASSSGGTHEQYF	TGTGCCAGCAGTTCCGGAGGGACCCACGAGCAGTACTTC
TRBV29-1	once	NA	TRBJ1-5	CSVRAAVNQPQHF	TGCAGCGTCAGGGCCGCCGTCAATCAGCCCCAGCATTTT
TRBV5-1	NA	TRBD1	TRBJ2-7	CASSLAPPDRTGSYEQYF	TGCGCCAGCAGCTTGGCGCCTCCTGACAGGACAGGCTCCTACGAGCAGTACTTC
TRBV30	once	TRBD1	TRBJ1-3	CAWSKGATIYF	TGTGCCTGGAGTAAGGGGGCTACCATATATTTT
TRBV5-1	NA	NA	TRBJ2-5	CASSLYGSGRETQYF	TGCGCCAGCAGCTTGTACGGGTCAGGGAGGGAGACCCAGTACTTC
TRBV28	NA	NA	TRBJ1-5	CASSLLPGGSNQPQHF	TGTGCCAGCAGTTTACTTCCCGGAGGTAGCAATCAGCCCCAGCATTTT
TRBV19	NA	NA	TRBJ2-3	CASSLPTDTQYF	TGTGCCAGTAGTCTACCCACAGATACGCAGTATTTT
TRBV4-1	NA	NA	TRBJ1-2	CASSQLGGQNGYTF	TGCGCCAGCAGCCAACTGGGGGGGCAAAATGGCTACACCTTC
TRBV28	NA	TRBD2	TRBJ2-7	CASSLLSSGRAAIEQYF	TGTGCCAGCAGTTTGTTGTCTAGCGGGAGGGCCGCGATAGAGCAGTACTTC
TRBV13	NA	NA	TRBJ1-2	CASSLGQSYGYTF	TGTGCCAGCAGCTTAGGACAGTCCTATGGCTACACCTTC
TRBV30	NA	TRBD2	TRBJ2-5	CAWSLLAGGGETQYF	TGTGCCTGGAGTCTACTAGCGGGAGGGGGAGAGACCCAGTACTTC
TRBV29-1	NA	NA	TRBJ1-2	CSAEWLKGGYTF	TGCAGCGCCGAATGGCTGAAGGGGGGCTACACCTTC
TRBV28	once	NA	TRBJ1-3	CASSPGPRNTIYF	TGTGCCAGCAGTCCAGGGCCCAGAAACACCATATATTTT
TRBV15	NA	NA	TRBJ2-2	CATRTGGLAGELFF	TGTGCCACCAGGACAGGCGGATTAGCCGGGGAGCTGTTTTTT
TRBV15	NA	NA	TRBJ2-5	CATSRSGQETQYF	TGTGCCACCAGCAGATCGGGGCAAGAGACCCAGTACTTC
TRBV5-1	NA	TRBD1	TRBJ1-2	CASSAGQGADGYTF	TGCGCCAGCAGCGCGGGACAGGGTGCGGATGGCTACACCTTC
TRBV5-1	NA	NA	TRBJ2-1	CASSLGLAWRNEQFF	TGCGCCAGCAGCTTGGGATTAGCCTGGCGAAATGAGCAGTTCTTC
TRBV30	NA	TRBD2	TRBJ2-1	CAGNQREGRYNEQFF	TGTGCCGGGAATCAGCGGGAGGGGCGCTACAATGAGCAGTTCTTC
TRBV14	NA	NA	TRBJ2-3	CASSLIGDTQYF	TGTGCCAGCAGCCTCATCGGGGATACGCAGTATTTT